A selection of T cell receptor beta chains follows, all from one sample in a study of blood T cell repertoires in COVID-19. This table comes from immunoSEQ multiplex PCR, and its TCRdb copy is limited to in-frame clones, with some not included. The sample lists 200,000 to 300,000 clones, about 87% occurring once. The sample comprised peripheral blood. Every receptor here comes from a woman in her fifties or sixties with COVID-19, enrolled during active disease. CDR3s include the opening cysteine and the closing phenylalanine or tryptophan. The D gene is left open where the match is weak. A row's size may be missing; if present it is once, few, many or a size class.

D | J | V | size | CDR3 | DNA
NA | TRBJ1-6 | TRBV18 | NA | CASSPGSGNSPLHF | TGTGCCAGCTCACCCGGGAGCGGTAATTCACCCCTCCACTTT
TRBD1 | TRBJ1-2 | TRBV19 | NA | CAIGDLQTGIGYTF | TGTGCCATCGGCGACCTCCAGACAGGGATTGGCTACACCTTC
TRBD1 | TRBJ1-2 | TRBV28 | NA | CASSLQGTGTEGYGYTF | TGTGCCAGCAGTTTGCAAGGGACAGGGACCGAGGGCTATGGCTACACCTTC
NA | TRBJ1-1 | TRBV29-1 | NA | CSGTFGNTEAFF | TGCAGCGGAACTTTTGGGAACACTGAAGCTTTCTTT
NA | TRBJ1-2 | TRBV5-4 | NA | CASSLGGRDGYTF | TGTGCCAGCAGCTTGGGGGGGAGGGATGGCTACACCTTC
NA | TRBJ1-3 | TRBV7-8 | NA | CASSLGPRGNSGNTIYF | TGTGCCAGCAGCTTAGGGCCCAGGGGCAACTCTGGAAACACCATATATTTT
TRBD1 | TRBJ2-3 | TRBV5-1 | NA | CASSLGTGGSTDTQYF | TGCGCCAGCAGCCTAGGCACAGGGGGTAGCACAGATACGCAGTATTTT
TRBD1 | TRBJ1-1 | TRBV27 | NA | CASSLSRDRAAEAFF | TGTGCCAGCAGTTTATCCCGGGACAGGGCAGCTGAAGCTTTCTTT
NA | TRBJ1-2 | TRBV28 | NA | CASSLRVPGYTF | TGTGCCAGCAGTTTACGGGTCCCGGGCTACACCTTC
NA | TRBJ1-5 | TRBV15 | NA | CATSRDSPRVGQPQHF | TGTGCCACCAGCAGAGATAGCCCCAGGGTCGGCCAGCCCCAGCATTTT
NA | TRBJ2-3 | TRBV5-3 | NA | CARSGAVWAGRDTQYF | TGTGCCAGAAGCGGGGCCGTTTGGGCAGGGCGAGATACGCAGTATTTT
NA | TRBJ2-1 | TRBV19 | few | CASTSPPGEQFF | TGTGCCAGTACCTCCCCCCCGGGTGAGCAGTTCTTC
NA | TRBJ2-2 | TRBV5-1 | NA | CASSLGPTGELFF | TGCGCCAGCAGCTTGGGGCCAACCGGGGAGCTGTTTTTT
TRBD1 | TRBJ2-2 | TRBV19 | NA | CASATGGTTGELFF | TGTGCCTCGGCGACAGGGGGCACCACCGGGGAGCTGTTTTTT
NA | TRBJ1-1 | TRBV4-2 | NA | CASSQPGGQGPEAFF | TGTGCCAGCAGCCAACCGGGGGGCCAGGGCCCTGAAGCTTTCTTT
NA | TRBJ1-5 | TRBV6-5 | NA | CASSYMNRANQPQHF | TGTGCCAGCAGTTACATGAACAGGGCCAATCAGCCCCAGCATTTT
TRBD2 | TRBJ2-2 | TRBV24-1 | NA | CATSDLLASGNTGELFF | TGTGCCACCAGTGACCTACTTGCTAGCGGGAACACCGGGGAGCTGTTTTTT
TRBD1 | TRBJ2-2 | TRBV9 | NA | CASSVALQTGAAGELFF | TGTGCCAGCAGCGTAGCTCTGCAAACAGGGGCGGCCGGGGAGCTGTTTTTT
NA | TRBJ2-2 | TRBV5-6 | NA | CASSLAEGTGELFF | TGTGCCAGCAGCCTGGCGGAGGGCACCGGGGAGCTGTTTTTT
TRBD2 | TRBJ2-2 | TRBV5-4 | NA | CASSLLTSGSAGELFF | TGTGCCAGCAGCTTGTTGACTAGCGGGAGTGCCGGGGAGCTGTTTTTT
TRBD1 | TRBJ1-5 | TRBV19 | NA | CASSQTGTGNQPQHF | TGTGCCAGTAGTCAAACCGGGACAGGCAATCAGCCCCAGCATTTT
TRBD1 | TRBJ1-2 | TRBV4-1 | NA | CASSQAGTGLYGYTF | TGCGCCAGCAGCCAGGCTGGGACAGGCCTATATGGCTACACCTTC
TRBD1 | TRBJ1-2 | TRBV28 | NA | CASSSWGTEYGYTF | TGTGCCAGCAGTTCCTGGGGGACAGAATATGGCTACACCTTC
NA | TRBJ1-2 | TRBV13 | NA | CASSLKTVRYGYTF | TGTGCCAGCAGCTTAAAGACGGTGAGGTATGGCTACACCTTC
TRBD2 | TRBJ2-1 | TRBV18 | NA | CASSPTSGSPEFF | TGTGCCAGCTCACCGACTAGCGGGTCGCCGGAGTTCTTC
TRBD1 | TRBJ1-6 | TRBV27 | few | CASSSHRGPGSPLHF | TGTGCCAGCAGTTCGCACAGGGGGCCGGGCTCACCCCTCCACTTT
NA | TRBJ2-7 | TRBV6-5 | NA | CASSFQGSSYEQYF | TGTGCCAGCAGTTTCCAGGGCAGCTCCTACGAGCAGTACTTC
NA | TRBJ2-7 | TRBV28 | NA | CASSLLTDSYEQYF | TGTGCCAGCAGTTTACTGACAGATTCCTACGAGCAGTACTTC
TRBD2 | TRBJ2-7 | TRBV3-1/TRBV3-2 | NA | CASRDVSGRPPYEQYF | TGTGCCAGCAGGGACGTTAGCGGGAGGCCTCCATACGAGCAGTACTTC
NA | TRBJ2-1 | TRBV10-3 | once | CAIRQLSSYNEQFF | TGTGCCATCAGACAGTTGAGCTCCTACAATGAGCAGTTCTTC
TRBD2 | TRBJ2-7 | TRBV28 | few | CASSSLAGAPYEQYF | TGTGCCAGCAGTTCTCTAGCGGGAGCCCCCTACGAGCAGTACTTC